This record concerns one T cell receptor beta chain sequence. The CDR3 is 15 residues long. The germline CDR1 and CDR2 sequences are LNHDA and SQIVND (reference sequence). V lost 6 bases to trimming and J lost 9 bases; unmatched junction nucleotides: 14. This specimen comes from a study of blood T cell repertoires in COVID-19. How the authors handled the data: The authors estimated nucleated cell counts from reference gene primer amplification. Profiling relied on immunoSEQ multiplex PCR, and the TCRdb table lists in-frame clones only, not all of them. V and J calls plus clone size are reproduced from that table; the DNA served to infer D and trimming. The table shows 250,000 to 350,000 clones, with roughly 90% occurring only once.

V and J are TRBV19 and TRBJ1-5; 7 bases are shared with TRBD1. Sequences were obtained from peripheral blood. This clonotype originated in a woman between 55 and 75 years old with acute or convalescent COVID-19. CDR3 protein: CASRNLRQGPRPQHF. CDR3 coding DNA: TGTGCCAGTAGGAACCTCAGACAGGGCCCCCGGCCCCAGCATTTT. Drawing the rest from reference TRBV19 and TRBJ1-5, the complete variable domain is DGGITQSPKYLFRKEGQNVTLSCEQNLNHDAMYWYRQDPGQGLRLIYYSQIVNDFQKGDIAEGYSVSREKKESFPLTVTSAQKNPTAFYLCASRNLRQGPRPQHFGDGTRLSIL.